A single sample is the source of the 27 T cell receptor beta chains below, sequenced in a study of tissue T cells after allogeneic stem cell transplantation. Time point meaning: mouse harvest day 14 after allogeneic transplant. Each mouse received 10^7 T-cell-depleted marrow cells plus 10^6 splenic CD5+ T cells by tail vein. Profiling relied on immunoSEQ multiplex PCR, and the TCRdb table lists in-frame clones only, not all of them. The data show 2,000 to 2,500 clones, roughly half seen once. Material for sequencing was liver tissue. The receptors were sampled from a female BALB/c mouse given C57BL/6 T cells with graft-versus-host disease after an allogeneic hematopoietic cell transplant.

Concerning this clone: Gene names are the mouse ones. From the germline J gene comes the end of the CDR3, since the read stops 1 residue before it. The gene calls are TRBV13-2 and TRBJ2-2, with D hard to call. V was pared by 2 bases and J by 0 bases, with 8 bases between. This CDR3 is 15 amino acids long. Per the germline V gene, CDR1 is NNHNN and CDR2 is SYGAGS (reference sequence). The sequenced part of the CDR3 DNA is TGTGCCAGCGGTGAATGGGCAGCAAACACCGGGCAGCTCTAC. Protein product: CASGEWAANTGQLY. The whole CDR3 sequence is CASGEWAANTGQLYF.

The table lists this clone with a few counts. The genes and germline here are from mouse. The read finishes 1 residue shy of the CDR3 end, and the germline J gene is used to complete it. V and J are TRBV12-1 and TRBJ2-7; D unclear. CDR1 is SGHSN and CDR2 is HYEKVE in the germline V gene. The ends were cut back, 0 bases at V and 4 bases at J, with 6 bases in the middle. CDR3 length: 12 residues. The part of the CDR3 DNA that was read is TGTGCCAGCTCTCTCGCGGGGTATGAACAGTAC. This translates into CASSLAGYEQY. In full, the CDR3 reads CASSLAGYEQYF.

Comment on this clone: Gene names follow the mouse nomenclature. The CDR3 end is not reached by the read, which stops 1 residue before it; the germline J gene fills it in. The V call is TRBV5, the J call TRBJ2-5; TRBD1 or TRBD2 may be the D gene (6 bases each). Looked up from germline, CDR1 is LGHNA and CDR2 is YNLKQL (reference sequence). The CDR3 has 14 amino acids. Trimming cost V 0 bases and J 6 bases, with 10 bases left between them. CDR3 sequence reads: CASSQDRGRDTQYF. Incomplete CDR3 DNA: TGTGCCAGCAGCCAAGATCGGGGGCGGGACACCCAGTAC.

Concerning this clone: Gene labels here are mouse ones. The read terminates 1 residue ahead of where the CDR3 ends, so the germline J gene completes it. V gene TRBV23 combines with J gene TRBJ1-1; TRBD1 is the table's D call, not checked against the DNA. CDR3 length: 13 residues. The germline V gene encodes CDR1 KGHTA and CDR2 FQNQQP. The sequenced CDR3 bases are TGCTCCAGCAGTGGACAGACAAACACAGAAGTCTTC. This translates into CSSSGQTNTEVF. Given in full, the CDR3 is CSSSGQTNTEVFF. Using reference TRBV23 and TRBJ1-1 for the parts outside the CDR3, the full variable domain is DAAVTQKPRYLIKMKGQEAEMKCIPEKGHTAVFWYQQKQSKELKFLIYFQNQQPLDQIDMVKERFSAVCPSSSLCSLGIRTCEAEDSALYLCSSSGQTNTEVFFGKGTRLTVV.

A remark on this clone: Gene names and germline refer to mouse. The CDR3 sequence: CAWSLGGARAETLYF. The CDR3 bases that were read are TGTGCCTGGAGTCTTGGGGGGGCGCGGGCAGAAACGCTGTAT. V usage is TRBV31 and J usage is TRBJ2-3; 9 nucleotides align to TRBD2. From the germline J gene comes the end of the CDR3, since the read stops 1 residue before it. The CDR3 spans 15 residues. The junction had 4 bases not matched to a gene; V was cut back by 0 bases and J by 3 bases. Germline values: CDR1 GKSSPN, CDR2 SITVG. Drawing the rest from reference TRBV31 and TRBJ2-3, the complete variable domain is AQTIHQWPVAEIKAVGSPLSLGCTIKGKSSPNLYWYWQATGGTLQQLFYSITVGQVESVVQLNLSASRPKDDQFILSTEKLLLSHSGFYLCAWSLGGARAETLYFGSGTRLTVL.

Points on this clone: Germline and genes here are mouse. The CDR3 extends 1 residue past the end of the read, so its final part is completed from the germline J gene. J is TRBJ2-7 and V is TRBV15; 8 bases fit TRBD2. The junction had 4 bases not matched to a gene; V was cut back by 6 bases and J by 0 bases. This CDR3 region has 14 residues. Germline CDR1 reads SGHND; CDR2 reads FRSKSL. The CDR3: CASSRLGSSYEQYF. The CDR3 bases that were read are TGTGCCAGCAGCAGACTGGGGAGCTCCTATGAACAGTAC.

As to this clone: Any gene name here is a mouse gene name. Read coverage stops 1 residue before the CDR3 terminus; the germline J gene supplies the remainder. The rearrangement uses TRBV19 and TRBJ2-4; D remains ambiguous. The CDR3 covers 13 residues. From germline, CDR1 is FNHDT and CDR2 SITEND (reference sequence). Deletions cut 4 bases from V and 2 bases from J, with 8 bases between. The CDR3 here is CASSLRDQNTLYF. CDR3 DNA (partial): TGTGCCAGCAGTCTCCGGGATCAAAACACCTTGTAC.

As to this clone: Germline and genes: mouse. From the germline J gene comes the end of the CDR3, since the read stops 1 residue before it. The rearrangement uses TRBV5 and TRBJ2-5; 10 bases are shared with TRBD2. With 0 bases clipped from V and 4 bases from J, the junction kept 1 base outside the gene matches. The germline gives CDR1 LGHNA, CDR2 YNLKQL (reference sequence). This CDR3 is built from 15 residues. CDR3 DNA, as far as it was read: TGTGCCAGCAGCCAAGACGGACTGGGGGAAGACACCCAGTAC. Translating it yields CASSQDGLGEDTQY. The whole CDR3 sequence is CASSQDGLGEDTQYF.

This clone was counted between two and nine times. All gene names here are mouse names. The read falls 1 residue short of the CDR3 end, and the missing part is taken from the germline J gene. The chain combines TRBV5 with TRBJ2-7, with D uncertain. Germline loops: CDR1 LGHNA, CDR2 YNLKQL (reference sequence). The V gene lost 0 bases and the J gene lost 4 bases, with 4 bases spanning the gap. The CDR3 totals 12 residues. Incomplete CDR3 DNA: TGTGCCAGCAGCCAAGATAAATATGAACAGTAC. Protein product: CASSQDKYEQY. The full CDR3 protein reads CASSQDKYEQYF.

As regards this clone: Gene names refer to mouse genes. The read terminates 1 residue ahead of where the CDR3 ends, so the germline J gene completes it. The rearrangement links TRBV12-1 to TRBJ1-3; 11 nucleotides agree with TRBD1. Germline assignment: CDR1 SGHSN and CDR2 HYEKVE. There are 16 residues in the CDR3. Trimming at V came to 0 bases and at J to 2 bases, leaving 2 bases not matched to a gene. CDR3 region: CASSLPDRGPGNTLYF. CDR3 DNA (partial): TGTGCCAGCTCTCTCCCGGACAGGGGGCCTGGAAATACGCTCTAT.

Details on this clone: Gene names are mouse gene names. The sequenced fragment ends 1 residue before the CDR3 boundary, so the rest is inferred from the germline J gene. V gene TRBV24 combines with J gene TRBJ2-7, with 9 bases identical to TRBD2. The V segment lost 2 bases and the J segment 4 bases; nucleotides outside the gene matches: 0. Germline CDR1 KGHTA, CDR2 FRNEEI. This CDR3 is 13 amino acids long. The sequenced part of the CDR3 DNA is TGTGCCAGCAGTCTGACTGGGGGGTATGAACAGTAC. This codes for CASSLTGGYEQY. Given in full, the CDR3 is CASSLTGGYEQYF.

For this clone: The listed genes are named as in mouse. Sequencing ends 1 residue short of the CDR3 end; the germline J gene provides the rest. The rearrangement uses TRBV31 and TRBJ1-6, with TRBD1 matching 7 bases. TRBJ1-6 carries the ORF label, with uncertain function. This CDR3 spans 14 amino acids. The ends lost 0 bases at V and 5 bases at J; junction bases unmatched: 1. CDR1 and CDR2 from the germline V gene are GKSSPN and SITVG. CDR3 DNA (partial): TGTGCCTGGAGTCTTACAGGGGATAATTCGCCCCTCTAC. The encoded protein is CAWSLTGDNSPLY. The entire CDR3 sequence reads CAWSLTGDNSPLYF.

About this clone: Any gene name here is a mouse gene name. Partial CDR3 DNA: TGTGCCAGCTCTCCGGGACTGGGGGTTCAAAACACCTTGTAC. Encoded protein: CASSPGLGVQNTLY. The CDR3 in its entirety is CASSPGLGVQNTLYF. The V call is TRBV12-1, the J call TRBJ2-4; 11 bases match TRBD2. The CDR3 is cut off 1 residue early in the read; its end comes from the germline J gene. The V gene end was trimmed by 2 bases and the J gene end by 2 bases; junction bases not matched to a gene: 2. The CDR3 has 15 residues. Looked up from germline, CDR1 is SGHSN and CDR2 is HYEKVE.

As concerns this clone: The genes are named according to mouse. The CDR3 extends 1 residue past the end of the read, so its final part is completed from the germline J gene. V is TRBV19 and J is TRBJ2-2; D may be TRBD2 (6 bases). The germline gives CDR1 FNHDT, CDR2 SITEND (reference sequence). Trimming shortened V by 4 bases and J by 10 bases, and 11 bases separated the two germline ends. CDR3 length equals 12 residues. The CDR3 is CASSRGVPQLYF. CDR3 DNA, as far as it was read: TGTGCCAGCAGTCGGGGGGTCCCGCAGCTCTAC.

As to this clone: The junction shows a germline mismatch at one end, possibly a read error. Mouse names are used for the genes. The read ends 1 residue shy of where the CDR3 ends; the end is completed using the germline J gene. The chain is built from TRBV13-3 and TRBJ1-3; weak D call: TRBD1 (5 bases). The CDR3 sequence is 15 residues long. Germline V CDR1 and CDR2: NNHDY, SYVADS. CDR3 bases read: TGCCCCAGCCGTGGGGGGTCCCATTCTGGAAATACGCTCTAT. Amino acid sequence: CPSRGGSHSGNTLY. The entire CDR3 is CPSRGGSHSGNTLYF. The full variable domain, with the rest looked up from reference TRBV13-3 and TRBJ1-3, is EAAVTQSPRSKVAVTGGKVTLSCHQTNNHDYMYWYRQDTGHGLRLIHYSYVADSTEKGDIPDGYKASRPSQENFSLILELASLSQTAVYFCPSRGGSHSGNTLYFGEGSRLIVV.

This clone has only a few counts. The genes and germline here are from mouse. With the read ending 1 residue before the CDR3 end, the germline J gene is used to fill in that end. The chain combines TRBV15 with TRBJ2-5; the D gene is possibly TRBD1 (5 bases). The ends were cut back, 5 bases at V and 1 base at J, with 7 bases in the middle. CDR1 is SGHND, CDR2 FRSKSL, per germline. The CDR3 runs 13 residues. The sequenced CDR3 bases are TGTGCCAGCAGTCTGACAGACCAAGACACCCAGTAC. The encoded protein is CASSLTDQDTQY. The full CDR3 is CASSLTDQDTQYF.

Remarks on this clone: Germline and genes: mouse. The read terminates 1 residue ahead of where the CDR3 ends, so the germline J gene completes it. V and J are TRBV15 and TRBJ1-5; 7 bases fit TRBD1. CDR1 is SGHND and CDR2 is FRSKSL in the germline V gene. Unmatched junction bases numbered 3, after V lost 6 bases and J lost 4 bases. This CDR3 contains 13 residues. The sequenced part of the CDR3 DNA is TGTGCCAGCAGGATGGGACAGAACCAGGCTCCGCTT. Its translation is CASRMGQNQAPL. The CDR3 reads in full as CASRMGQNQAPLF. The complete variable domain, with remaining parts taken from reference TRBV15 and TRBJ1-5, reads DAGVTQTPRHEVAEKGQTIILKCEPVSGHNDLFWYRQTKIQGLELLSYFRSKSLMEDGGAFKDRFKAEMLNSSFSTLKIQPTEPKDSAVYLCASRMGQNQAPLFGEGTRLSVL.

Points on this clone: Gene names are mouse gene names. The read falls 1 residue short of the CDR3 end, and the missing part is taken from the germline J gene. The chain has TRBV19 and TRBJ1-1; D remains unclear. V gave up 0 bases and J gave up 0 bases, with 6 bases separating them. The CDR3 sequence is 14 residues long. Germline V gene sequence: CDR1 FNHDT, CDR2 SITEND (reference sequence). The CDR3 protein is CASSIGGSNTEVFF. The CDR3 bases that were read are TGTGCCAGCAGTATAGGGGGTTCAAACACAGAAGTCTTC.

In this sample, this clone turned up a few times. Here the gene names and germline are mouse. The read is 1 residue too short to cover the CDR3 end, so that end is filled in from the germline J gene. The chain has TRBV26 and TRBJ1-4; tentative D call: TRBD1 (5 bases). V was pared by 0 bases and J by 0 bases, with 8 bases between. Germline V CDR1 and CDR2: KGHPV, FQNQEV (reference sequence). The CDR3 runs to 16 residues. The chain's CDR3 is CASSLSPGFSNERLFF. CDR3 DNA, as far as it was read: TGTGCCAGCAGTCTGTCCCCAGGGTTTTCCAACGAAAGATTATTT.

On this clone itself: Genes and germline are mouse. The read falls 1 residue short of the CDR3 end, and the missing part is taken from the germline J gene. The chain recombines TRBV3 with TRBJ2-4; TRBD2 matches 10 bases. J gave up 7 bases and V 3 bases, and 4 bases lay outside the gene matches. The V gene's germline CDR1 is SNHLY and CDR2 FYNGKV (reference sequence). The CDR3 runs to 14 residues. The CDR3 spells CASSLGLGSDTLYF. The covered CDR3 bases are TGTGCCAGCAGCTTGGGACTGGGGTCGGACACCTTGTAC.

Points on this clone: Gene names are mouse gene names. The read is 1 residue too short to cover the CDR3 end, so that end is filled in from the germline J gene. The sample carries other DNA sequences with the same CDR3. The chain couples TRBV13-1 to TRBJ2-3; 8 nucleotides line up with TRBD2. Per the germline V gene, CDR1 is NSHNY and CDR2 is SYGAGN. CDR3 size: 16 residues. V trimming: 0 bases; J trimming: 3 bases; junction bases outside the gene matches: 6. The CDR3 spells CASSDGGGQGAETLYF. Incomplete CDR3 DNA: TGTGCCAGCAGTGATGGGGGGGGGCAGGGGGCAGAAACGCTGTAT.

About this clone: Each gene name is a mouse one. The identical CDR3 is also encoded by other nucleotide sequences in the sample. CDR3 region: CASRGQSNERLFF. The sequenced part of the CDR3 DNA is TGTGCCAGCAGAGGACAATCCAACGAAAGATTATTT. This rearrangement joins TRBV26 to TRBJ1-4; TRBD1 might be the D (5 bases). The read terminates 1 residue ahead of where the CDR3 ends, so the germline J gene completes it. The germline V gene encodes CDR1 KGHPV and CDR2 FQNQEV (reference sequence). Trimming left V 6 bases short and J 2 bases short, with 7 bases between. CDR3 size: 13 residues.

On this clone itself: Gene names and germline match the mouse. The CDR3 end falls 1 residue outside the read, so it is completed with the germline J gene. J is TRBJ2-7 and V is TRBV12-1; 11 bases are a match to TRBD2. V lost 2 bases and J lost 4; bases outside the gene matches: 6. The CDR3 sequence is 15 residues long. The germline CDR1 and CDR2 sequences are SGHSN and HYEKVE. The CDR3 loop reads CASSPWDWGFYEQYF. The covered CDR3 bases are TGTGCCAGCTCTCCCTGGGACTGGGGGTTTTATGAACAGTAC.

This clone was counted only a few times. Gene and germline names: mouse. The read comes to an end 1 residue before the CDR3 does, leaving the germline J gene to fill in the end. The J gene is TRBJ2-7, the V gene TRBV13-2, with TRBD1 matching over 11 bases. The CDR3 is made up of 13 amino acids. V shed 4 bases and J 6 bases; nucleotides not matched to a gene: 3. Germline lookup yields CDR1 NNHNN and CDR2 SYGAGS (reference sequence). The CDR3 DNA, read in part, is TGTGCCAGCGGTTGGGACAGGGGGGGTGAACAGTAC. Amino acids: CASGWDRGGEQY. The CDR3, in full, reads CASGWDRGGEQYF.

This clone is classed as large. Mouse gene names and germline throughout. The read comes to an end 1 residue before the CDR3 does, leaving the germline J gene to fill in the end. The rearrangement uses TRBV26 and TRBJ2-7, with TRBD2 identical over 7 bases. The germline V gene has CDR1 KGHPV and CDR2 FQNQEV (reference sequence). The CDR3 length is 13 residues. Trimming cost V 1 base and J 6 bases; bases outside gene matches: 3. CDR3 residues: CASSLWLGVEQYF. CDR3 DNA, as far as it was read: TGTGCCAGCAGTCTGTGGCTGGGGGTTGAACAGTAC.

With regard to this clone: Genes and germline are mouse. The CDR3 bases that were read are TGTGCAAGCAGCTTAGAGAACACCTTGTAC. Amino acid sequence: CASSLENTLY. The entire CDR3 is CASSLENTLYF. V is TRBV16 and J is TRBJ2-4; D gene ambiguous. The CDR3 end lies 1 residue beyond the end of the read and is filled in from the germline J gene. V lost 0 bases and J lost 6, with 1 base in between. Germline CDR1 SGHSA, CDR2 FRNQAP. The CDR3 runs 11 residues. The variable domain in full, with the rest retrieved from reference TRBV16 and TRBJ2-4, is NAGVIQTPRHKVTGKGQEATLWCEPISGHSAVFWYRQTIVQGLEFLTYFRNQAPIDDSGMPKERFSAQMPNQSHSTLKIQSTQPQDSAVYLCASSLENTLYFGAGTRLSVL.

Details on this clone: At one end, the junction sequence differs from germline, possibly due to a read error. Gene names are the mouse ones. The CDR3 end falls 1 residue outside the read, so it is completed with the germline J gene. J is TRBJ2-7 and V is TRBV16, with D possibly matching TRBD2 (7 bases). The CDR3 contains 14 residues. The germline V gene has CDR1 SGHSA and CDR2 FRNQAP. The CDR3 is CASSSWGPLYAQYF. The covered CDR3 bases are TGTGCCAGCAGCTCCTGGGGGCCCCTCTATGCACAGTAC.